Shown below are 14 T cell receptor beta chains from a single sample sequenced in a study of T-cell reconstitution after alpha-beta-depleted transplantation in children. Unique molecular identifiers were incorporated during preparation of the TCRbeta library. TCRdb used MiXCR to reprocess the PCR reads, holding one entry per CDR3 protein. Of about 540,000 distinct CDR3 sequences in the sample, 25% to 30% are singletons; the top ten hold about a third. Here the sequenced sample was PBMCs, taken before TCRalphabeta/CD19-depleted stem cell transplant. These receptors all come from a boy under three years old with Wiskott-Aldrich syndrome, due to receive a stem cell transplant.

In this sample, this clonotype turned up a few times. The J gene is TRBJ2-1, the V gene TRBV12-3 or TRBV12-4, with TRBD2 identical over 7 bases. The CDR3 extends over 14 amino acids. J gave up 2 bases and V 6 bases, and 4 bases lay outside the gene matches. This CDR3 is CASRWGRAYNEQFF. The CDR3 coding sequence is TGTGCCAGCAGGTGGGGGAGGGCCTACAATGAGCAGTTCTTC.

This clonotype was detected many times. This sequence joins TRBV5-1 and TRBJ2-2; D not resolved. Germline V gene sequence: CDR1 SGHRS, CDR2 YFSETQ. This CDR3 has 12 amino acids. The V gene lost 5 bases and the J gene lost 3 bases, with 5 bases spanning the gap. CDR3 DNA sequence: TGCGCCAGCAGTCCCGACACCGGGGAGCTGTTTTTT. It codes for CASSPDTGELFF.

In DNA, the CDR3 is TGTGCCAGCAGTTCCCCCCGAGGGGCGTACGAGCAGTACTTC. Translated: CASSSPRGAYEQYF. The rearrangement links TRBV12-3 or TRBV12-4 to TRBJ2-7; D is tentatively TRBD1 or TRBD2 (5 bases each). Trimming cost V 4 bases and J 4 bases, with 14 bases left between them. The CDR3 is made up of 14 amino acids.

This clonotype was seen at least ten times. This chain links TRBV10-2 with TRBJ2-3, with 8 bases that match TRBD1. The CDR3 sequence is 15 residues long. V lost 2 bases, J lost 1 base, and 2 bases stayed unmatched. The germline CDR1 and CDR2 sequences are WSHSY and SAAADI. The CDR3 protein is CASSEPGQGTDTQYF. The CDR3, as DNA: TGCGCCAGCAGTGAGCCGGGACAGGGCACAGATACGCAGTATTTT.

The rearrangement uses TRBV7-2 and TRBJ2-3, with 8 bases that match TRBD2. In germline, CDR1 is SGHTA, CDR2 FQGNSA. The V and J ends lost 5 bases and 2 bases, in that order; junction bases with no gene match: 6. The CDR3 contains 15 residues. The CDR3 sequence is CASSTRTSPTDTQYF. In nucleotides, the CDR3 is TGTGCCAGCAGCACTCGGACTAGCCCCACAGATACGCAGTATTTT.

In this sample, this clonotype turned up a few times. The rearrangement links TRBV6-2 or TRBV6-3 to TRBJ1-5, with a tentative D call TRBD1 (6 bases). The V and J ends lost 5 bases and 5 bases respectively, with 10 bases between them. CDR1 and CDR2 from the germline V gene are MNHEY and SVGEGT. This CDR3 contains 13 residues. The CDR3 DNA reads as TGTGCCAGCAGTGTACAGGGTTATCAGCCCCAGCATTTT. Translation: CASSVQGYQPQHF.

This clonotype was detected a few times. V and J are TRBV12-3 or TRBV12-4 and TRBJ1-5; 8 nucleotides match TRBD1. The J segment lost 5 bases and the V segment lost 5 bases, leaving 2 bases of the junction unmatched. The CDR3 has 13 amino acids. The chain's CDR3 is CASSDRGDQPQHF. Here the CDR3 DNA reads TGTGCCAGCAGTGACAGGGGCGATCAGCCCCAGCATTTT.

The V and J genes are TRBV5-1 and TRBJ2-3; possibly TRBD1 for D (6 bases). Germline CDR1 SGHRS, CDR2 YFSETQ. V lost 4 bases to trimming and J lost 3 bases, with 18 bases between them. The length of the CDR3 is 16 residues. CDR3 DNA sequence: TGCGCCAGCAGCCAAACTCAGGGGCTATATACAGATACGCAGTATTTT. Translated: CASSQTQGLYTDTQYF.

This clonotype has just a few counts. The V and J genes are TRBV19 and TRBJ2-1, with D possibly TRBD2 on 5 matching bases. V lost 3 bases and J lost 15, with 18 bases in between. Germline values: CDR1 LNHDA, CDR2 SQIVND (reference sequence). The CDR3 loop spans 13 amino acids. CDR3 loop: CASSIGLEVVPFF. The CDR3 DNA is TGTGCCAGTAGTATCGGGTTGGAGGTAGTTCCGTTCTTC.

This clonotype was seen only a few times. The chain carries TRBV11-2 and TRBJ2-1, with D possibly matching TRBD1 (6 bases). The CDR3 runs to 15 residues. The germline V gene encodes CDR1 SGHAT and CDR2 FQNNGV. The V end was cut by 2 bases, the J end by 6 bases, with 14 bases between. This chain's CDR3 is CASSLSTGIVNEQFF. CDR3 DNA sequence: TGTGCCAGCAGCTTATCCACAGGGATAGTCAATGAGCAGTTCTTC.

The chain couples TRBV5-1 to TRBJ2-1; D could derive from TRBD1 or TRBD2 (5 bases each). From germline, CDR1 is SGHRS and CDR2 YFSETQ. The CDR3 is 14 residues long. Between the trimmed V and J ends, which lost 2 bases and 4 bases, there was a span of 10 bases. The CDR3 nucleotides are TGCGCCAGCAGCTTAGGGACGGAGTACAATGAGCAGTTCTTC. Encoded protein: CASSLGTEYNEQFF. Using reference TRBV5-1 and TRBJ2-1 for the parts outside the CDR3, the full variable domain is KAGVTQTPRYLIKTRGQQVTLSCSPISGHRSVSWYQQTPGQGLQFLFEYFSETQRNKGNFPGRFSGRQFSNSRSEMNVSTLELGDSALYLCASSLGTEYNEQFFGPGTRLTVL.

This chain links TRBV14 with TRBJ2-1, with 8 bases lining up with TRBD2. The CDR3 is 15 residues long. Looked up from germline, CDR1 is SGHDN and CDR2 is FVKESK. The junction had 7 bases not matched to a gene; V was cut back by 0 bases and J by 9 bases. The CDR3: CASSQEARGRIEQFF. The CDR3 DNA is TGTGCCAGCAGCCAAGAGGCTCGCGGGAGGATTGAGCAGTTCTTC.

This clonotype was recorded a few times. This rearrangement joins TRBV5-1 to TRBJ2-7, with 9 bases matching TRBD2. Trimming at V came to 3 bases and at J to 2 bases, leaving 6 bases not matched to a gene. Germline CDR1 and CDR2: SGHRS and YFSETQ. This CDR3 region has 15 residues. CDR3 sequence reads: CASSWGAGGAYEQYF. As DNA, the CDR3 is TGCGCCAGCAGCTGGGGAGCGGGAGGAGCCTACGAGCAGTACTTC.

This clonotype has only a few counts. CDR3 residues: CASSFVVGGGDTQYF. The DNA for the CDR3 is TGTGCCAGCAGCTTTGTAGTGGGAGGTGGGGATACGCAGTATTTT. J is TRBJ2-3 and V is TRBV7-2, with D possibly being TRBD2 (6 bases). V dropped 3 bases and J dropped 6 bases, with 16 bases sitting between them. The CDR3 spans 15 residues. Germline loops: CDR1 SGHTA, CDR2 FQGNSA.